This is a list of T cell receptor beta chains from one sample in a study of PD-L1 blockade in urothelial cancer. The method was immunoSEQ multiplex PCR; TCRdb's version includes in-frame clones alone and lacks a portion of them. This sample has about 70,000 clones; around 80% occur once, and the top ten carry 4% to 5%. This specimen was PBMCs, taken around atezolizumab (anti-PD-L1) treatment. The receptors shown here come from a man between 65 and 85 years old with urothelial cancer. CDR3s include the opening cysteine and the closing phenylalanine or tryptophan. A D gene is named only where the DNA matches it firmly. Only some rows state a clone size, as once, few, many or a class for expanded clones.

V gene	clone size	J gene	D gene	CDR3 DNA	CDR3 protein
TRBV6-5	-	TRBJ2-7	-	TGTGCCAGCAGTTACTCAGCAGGGAAGTACGAGCAGTACTTC	CASSYSAGKYEQYF
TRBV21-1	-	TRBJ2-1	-	TGTGCCAGCAGGGGGCACCGCGGGAAGTCCTACAATGAGCAGTTCTTC	CASRGHRGKSYNEQFF
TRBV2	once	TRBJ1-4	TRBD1	TGTGCCAGCAGTGAGGGACAGGCAACTAATGAAAAACTGTTTTTT	CASSEGQATNEKLFF
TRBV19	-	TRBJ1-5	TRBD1	TGTGCCAGTAGGAAAACAGGGGGTGATCAGCCCCAGCATTTT	CASRKTGGDQPQHF
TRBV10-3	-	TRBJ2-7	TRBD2	TGTGCCATCAGTGAGATTGGTAGCGGGAGAGTATACGAGCAGTACTTC	CAISEIGSGRVYEQYF
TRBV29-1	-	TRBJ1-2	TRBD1	TGCAGCGTTGAAGAGGGGACAGGGGATGGCTACACCTTC	CSVEEGTGDGYTF
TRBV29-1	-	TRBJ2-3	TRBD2	TGCAGCGTTGAGGGCGGGAGTGCAGATACGCAGTATTTT	CSVEGGSADTQYF
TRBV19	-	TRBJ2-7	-	TGTGCCAGTAGTCTACAACAGGGCGAGCAGTACTTC	CASSLQQGEQYF
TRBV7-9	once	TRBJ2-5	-	TGTGCCAGCAACGTGGGAGTTCAAGAGACCCAGTACTTC	CASNVGVQETQYF
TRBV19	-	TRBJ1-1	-	TGTGCCAGTAGTTCCCCCCCAGGGCGGTTGAACACTGAAGCTTTCTTT	CASSSPPGRLNTEAFF
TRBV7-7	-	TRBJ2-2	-	TGTGCCAGCAGCTTAGGTTCCCCGACAGGGGAGGGCGGGGAGCTGTTTTTT	CASSLGSPTGEGGELFF
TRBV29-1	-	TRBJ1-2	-	TGCAGCGTTGGCGGTTCTTCAGGGGTTACGGGCTACACCTTC	CSVGGSSGVTGYTF
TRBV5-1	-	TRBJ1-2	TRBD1	TGCGCCAGCAGCTTGGAACAGGGGGCTATTGGCTACACCTTC	CASSLEQGAIGYTF
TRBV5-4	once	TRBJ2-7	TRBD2	TGTGCCAGCAGCTTGGCGGGGGCTAGCGGGAGTAGGTCCTACGAGCAGTACTTC	CASSLAGASGSRSYEQYF
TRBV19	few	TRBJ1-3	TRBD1	TGTGCCAGTAGAGACAGGGGTGGAAACACCATATATTTT	CASRDRGGNTIYF
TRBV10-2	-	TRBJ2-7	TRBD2	TGCGCCAGCAGTGAATCTGCTAGCGGGAGGGCCTTAGTATACGAGCAGTACTTC	CASSESASGRALVYEQYF
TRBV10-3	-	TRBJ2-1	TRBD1	TGTGCCATCAGTGAGACAGGGGTACGATTTACCTACAATGAGCAGTTCTTC	CAISETGVRFTYNEQFF
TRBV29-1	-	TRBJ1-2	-	TGCAGCGTGGAGGGACCGAACTATGGCTACACCTTC	CSVEGPNYGYTF
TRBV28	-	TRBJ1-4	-	TGTGCCAGCAGTTTACGTACAGGTCCTAATGAAAAACTGTTTTTT	CASSLRTGPNEKLFF
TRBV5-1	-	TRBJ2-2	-	TGCGCCAGCAGCTTGGGTAGTCCCACCGGGGAGCTGTTTTTT	CASSLGSPTGELFF
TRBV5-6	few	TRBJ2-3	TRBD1	TGTGCCAGCAGCTTTGGGACAGGGAAAATGGATACGCAGTATTTT	CASSFGTGKMDTQYF
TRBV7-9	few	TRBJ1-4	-	TGTGCCAGCAGCTTAGATTGGGAGGAACTGTTTTTT	CASSLDWEELFF
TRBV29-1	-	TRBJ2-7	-	TGCAGCGTTGAAGTCGGGAGAGTAAACGAGCAGTACTTC	CSVEVGRVNEQYF
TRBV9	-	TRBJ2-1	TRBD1	TGTGCCAGCAGCGTAGAGGACAGGGGCTTCAATGAGCAGTTCTTC	CASSVEDRGFNEQFF
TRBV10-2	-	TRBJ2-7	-	TGCGCCAGCAGTAAGGCCGGAGCCTACGAGCAGTACTTC	CASSKAGAYEQYF
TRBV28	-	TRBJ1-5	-	TGTGCCAGCACTCTCCTCAAGGGGGGGGTCAATCAGCCCCAGCATTTT	CASTLLKGGVNQPQHF
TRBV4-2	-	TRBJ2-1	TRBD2	TGTGCCAGCAGCCAAATTAGCGGGAGGGTAGGCAATGAGCAGTTCTTC	CASSQISGRVGNEQFF
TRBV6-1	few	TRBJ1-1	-	TGTGCCACCCAACCCACCGGACAGAACACTGAAGCTTTCTTT	CATQPTGQNTEAFF
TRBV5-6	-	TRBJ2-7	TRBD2	TGTGCCAGCAGCACAACCGGGACTAGCGGGAGTTTATGGTTC	CASSTTGTSGSLWF
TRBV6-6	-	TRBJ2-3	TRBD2	TGTGCCAGCAGTTACGGGAGGGGAGTCAGCACAGATACGCAGTATTTT	CASSYGRGVSTDTQYF
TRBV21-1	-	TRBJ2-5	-	TGTGCCAGCAGCAAAGTGGCAGGTTCACAAGAGACCCAGTACTTC	CASSKVAGSQETQYF
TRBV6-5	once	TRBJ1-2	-	TGTGCCAGCAGTTACACACAGAACTATGGCTACACCTTC	CASSYTQNYGYTF
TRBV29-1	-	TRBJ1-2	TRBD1	TGCAGCGTTTTAAACAGGGGATCGGAGTATGGCTACACCTTC	CSVLNRGSEYGYTF
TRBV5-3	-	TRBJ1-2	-	TGTGCCAGAACCATAAAGACCCAGGACCGCCCGGGCAGGGCGTGGGGCTACACCTTC	CARTIKTQDRPGRAWGYTF
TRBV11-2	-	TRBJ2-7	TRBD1	TGTGCCAGCAGCCGGACAGGAAACTCCTACGAGCAGTACTTC	CASSRTGNSYEQYF
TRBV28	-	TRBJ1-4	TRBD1	TGTGCCAGCAGTTTCCCACAGGGGGCTAGGGCGTCTAATGAAAAACTGTTTTTT	CASSFPQGARASNEKLFF
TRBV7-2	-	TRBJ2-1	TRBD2	TGTGCCAGCAGCACTCAGCGGGAGGGCCAGCAGTTCTTC	CASSTQREGQQFF
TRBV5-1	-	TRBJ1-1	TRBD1	TGCGCCAGCAGCTTCCGACAGGGATCGAACACTGAAGCTTTCTTT	CASSFRQGSNTEAFF
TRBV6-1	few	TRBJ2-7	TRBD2	TGTGCCACCGGGACTAGCGCCTTCGCGCAGTACTTC	CATGTSAFAQYF
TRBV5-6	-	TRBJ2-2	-	TGTGCCAGCAGCTTGGAACAGGGAGGGACCGGGGAGCTGTTTTTT	CASSLEQGGTGELFF
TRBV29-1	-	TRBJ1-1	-	TGCAGCGTTACGCACGGACACACGAACACTGAAGCTTTCTTT	CSVTHGHTNTEAFF
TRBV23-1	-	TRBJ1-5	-	TGCGCCAGTAAAATACCCACTAAACATAGCAATCAGCCCCAGCATTTT	CASKIPTKHSNQPQHF
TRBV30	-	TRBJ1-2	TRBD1	TGTGCCTGGGGGGACAGGGGGCCGAATGGCTACACCTTC	CAWGDRGPNGYTF
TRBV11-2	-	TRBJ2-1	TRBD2	TGTGCCAGCAGATCCCTAGCGGGAGTACACAATGAGCAGTTCTTC	CASRSLAGVHNEQFF
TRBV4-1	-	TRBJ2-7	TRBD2	TGCGCCAGCAGCCACCCTGCTAGCGGGAGATACGAGCAGTACTTC	CASSHPASGRYEQYF
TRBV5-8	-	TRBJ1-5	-	TGTGCCAGCAGCTTGTCCTACAGGGTGGCCCAGCATTTT	CASSLSYRVAQHF
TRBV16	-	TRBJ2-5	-	TGTGCCAGCAGCCAATCCCGCGGGACGGAGACCCAGTACTTC	CASSQSRGTETQYF
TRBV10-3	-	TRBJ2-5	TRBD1	TGTGCCATCAGAGGACAGGGTGGAGAGACCCAGTACTTC	CAIRGQGGETQYF
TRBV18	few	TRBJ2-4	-	TGTGCCAGCTCACCAGGATCTAGACAAAACATTCAGTACTTC	CASSPGSRQNIQYF
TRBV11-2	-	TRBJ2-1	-	TGTGCCAGCAGCTTACACCACTCCCGGGGTGCTGAGCAGTTCTTC	CASSLHHSRGAEQFF